This record looks at one T cell receptor (beta chain) sequence and its context. Its specificity is unknown. The CDR3 runs to 15 residues. Germline assignment: CDR1 LGHDT and CDR2 YNNKEL (reference sequence). Sorting yielded triplicates of 300,000 to 350,000 cells for each CD8+ T cell subset. The sample originates from a study of CXCR3-negative and CXCR3-positive naive CD8 T cells. Points from the study as a whole: TRB CDR3s were more hydrophobic in CXCR3-positive than in CXCR3-negative naive cells. Comparison of naive CXCR3-negative and CXCR3-positive cells revealed similar TRBV-TRBJ usage, while memory cells differed. Naive subsets did not differ in surface CD5, and the authors estimated TCR strength using properties of the TRB CDR3.

The TRB libraries of cDNA were built by UMI-labeled 5' RACE. TCRdb reprocessed the 5' RACE reads; each CDR3 protein has one entry and no DNA is given. The listing records roughly 110,000 distinct CDR3 sequences. The TCR was taken from a human donor in good health. Some clones in this sample may be carry-over from other donors' samples. What was sequenced was naive CXCR3+ CD8+ T cells from blood. The subset was: CD45RO-CCR7+CD27+CD95- naive CD8+ T cells expressing CXCR3 (TNR3+). The chain recombines TRBV3-1 with TRBJ2-1; TCRdb's assignment of TRBD1 cannot be checked, as there is no DNA. CDR3 sequence reads: CASSQITRTFNEQFF.